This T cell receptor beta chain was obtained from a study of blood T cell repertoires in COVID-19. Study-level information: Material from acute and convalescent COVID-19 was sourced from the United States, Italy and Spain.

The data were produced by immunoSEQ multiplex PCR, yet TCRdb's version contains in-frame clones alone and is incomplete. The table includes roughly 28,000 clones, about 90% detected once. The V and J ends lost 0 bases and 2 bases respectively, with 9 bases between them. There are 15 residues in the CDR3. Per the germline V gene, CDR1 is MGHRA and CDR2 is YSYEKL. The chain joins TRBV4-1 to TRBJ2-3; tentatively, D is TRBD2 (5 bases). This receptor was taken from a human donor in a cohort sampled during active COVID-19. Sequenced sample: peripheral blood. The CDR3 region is CASSQEGSPTDTQYF. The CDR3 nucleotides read TGCGCCAGCAGCCAAGAGGGGAGTCCCACAGATACGCAGTATTTT.